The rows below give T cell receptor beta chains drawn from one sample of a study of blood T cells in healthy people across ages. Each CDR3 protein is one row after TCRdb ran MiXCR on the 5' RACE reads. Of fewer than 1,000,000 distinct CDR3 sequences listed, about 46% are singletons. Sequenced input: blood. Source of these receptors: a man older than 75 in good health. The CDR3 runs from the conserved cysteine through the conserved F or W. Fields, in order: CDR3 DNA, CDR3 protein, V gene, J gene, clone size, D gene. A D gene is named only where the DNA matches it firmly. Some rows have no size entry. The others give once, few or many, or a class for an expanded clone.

DNA: TGTGCCAGCAGTCGACAGGTCTCCTACAATGAGCAGTTCTTC
CDR3: CASSRQVSYNEQFF
V: TRBV5-5
J: TRBJ2-1
size: few
D: NA

DNA: TGTGCCAGCAGCGTAGCCGGGACTAGCAGCTACGAGCAGTACTTC
CDR3: CASSVAGTSSYEQYF
V: TRBV9
J: TRBJ2-7
size: few
D: TRBD2

DNA: TGTGCCAGCAGCCCGGGACAGGAGGTAGACTATGGCTACACCTTC
CDR3: CASSPGQEVDYGYTF
V: TRBV7-9
J: TRBJ1-2
size: NA
D: TRBD1

DNA: TGTGCCAGCAGTTACGGGACCTCATACAATGAGCAGTACTTC
CDR3: CASSYGTSYNEQYF
V: TRBV12-3/TRBV12-4
J: TRBJ2-7
size: NA
D: NA

DNA: TGTGCCACCAGTTACCTAGGACGTGAGCAGTACTTC
CDR3: CATSYLGREQYF
V: TRBV15
J: TRBJ2-5
size: NA
D: NA

DNA: TGTGCCAGCGCCCTTAGCCCCCCGGGGGAGCTGTTTTTT
CDR3: CASALSPPGELFF
V: TRBV6-2/TRBV6-3
J: TRBJ2-2
size: few
D: NA

DNA: TGCAGTGCTAGGCCCCCTGGGGGCTACAATGAGCAGTTCTTC
CDR3: CSARPPGGYNEQFF
V: TRBV20-1
J: TRBJ2-1
size: NA
D: NA

DNA: TGTGCCTGGAGGTTAACAGCATCCTACGAGCAGTACTTC
CDR3: CAWRLTASYEQYF
V: TRBV30
J: TRBJ2-7
size: NA
D: NA

DNA: TGCAGCGGCAGTGTGAACACCGGGGAGCTGTTTTTT
CDR3: CSGSVNTGELFF
V: TRBV29-1
J: TRBJ2-2
size: NA
D: NA

DNA: TGCAGTGCCACCCTAGCGGGAGCAGCGTCTGCCAAAAACATTCAGTACTTC
CDR3: CSATLAGAASAKNIQYF
V: TRBV20-1
J: TRBJ2-4
size: few
D: TRBD2

DNA: TGTGCCATCAGTGAGTCGGCCGGGACTAGCGGAGAGACCCAGTACTTC
CDR3: CAISESAGTSGETQYF
V: TRBV10-3
J: TRBJ2-5
size: NA
D: TRBD2

DNA: TGTGCCATCAGTAGAGAACTAGCGGGAGAATATGAGCAGTTCTTC
CDR3: CAISRELAGEYEQFF
V: TRBV10-3
J: TRBJ2-1
size: NA
D: TRBD2

DNA: TGTGCCAGCAGCTTAGTGACGCCCTTAGCAGATACGCAGTATTTT
CDR3: CASSLVTPLADTQYF
V: TRBV7-2
J: TRBJ2-3
size: NA
D: NA

DNA: TGTGCCAGCAGACCCGTTTCGGGAGAGTCAGATACGCAGTATTTT
CDR3: CASRPVSGESDTQYF
V: TRBV6-2/TRBV6-3
J: TRBJ2-3
size: once
D: NA

DNA: TGCGCCAGCAGCTCCGAGTTAGCGGGAGTTGAGCAGTTCTTC
CDR3: CASSSELAGVEQFF
V: TRBV5-1
J: TRBJ2-1
size: few
D: TRBD2

DNA: TGTGCCAGCAGCTTATCCGGGCTAGAGGGGGAGACCCAGTACTTC
CDR3: CASSLSGLEGETQYF
V: TRBV7-2
J: TRBJ2-5
size: NA
D: NA

DNA: TGTGCCAGCAGCGTCGGACTAGCGGGAAACTACAATGAGCAGTTCTTC
CDR3: CASSVGLAGNYNEQFF
V: TRBV12-3/TRBV12-4
J: TRBJ2-1
size: few
D: TRBD2

DNA: TGCAGTGCTCTTAGTAGTATCGACGAGCAGTACTTC
CDR3: CSALSSIDEQYF
V: TRBV20-1
J: TRBJ2-7
size: few
D: NA

DNA: TGTGCCAGCAGCATAGCGGGGAACTCCTACGAGCAGTACTTC
CDR3: CASSIAGNSYEQYF
V: TRBV3-1
J: TRBJ2-7
size: NA
D: TRBD2

DNA: TGCAGCGTTGCGGCTAGCGGGAAAACAAATGAGCAGTACTTC
CDR3: CSVAASGKTNEQYF
V: TRBV29-1
J: TRBJ2-5
size: few
D: TRBD2

DNA: TGTGCCAGCAGTGAATATAAGACTAGCGGAGAGACCCAGTACTTC
CDR3: CASSEYKTSGETQYF
V: TRBV25-1
J: TRBJ2-5
size: NA
D: TRBD2

DNA: TGCAGTGCTAGAGATCCTCAAAGGGATCAGCCCCAGCATTTT
CDR3: CSARDPQRDQPQHF
V: TRBV20-1
J: TRBJ1-5
size: once
D: NA

DNA: TGCGCCAGCAGCTTGGATCCAACGGCCGAGCAGTACTTC
CDR3: CASSLDPTAEQYF
V: TRBV5-1
J: TRBJ2-7
size: NA
D: NA

DNA: TGTGCCAGCTCAGCAGAGCAGTTATCTGGGGCCAACGTCCTGACTTTC
CDR3: CASSAEQLSGANVLTF
V: TRBV18
J: TRBJ2-6
size: few
D: NA

DNA: TGTGCCAGCAGCTTACGGCAGGGAGAGGTTGGTGGCTACACCTTC
CDR3: CASSLRQGEVGGYTF
V: TRBV7-2
J: TRBJ1-2
size: NA
D: NA

DNA: TGCAGTGCTAGGCAGTTCCTGACAGGGCTAATCACAGATACGCAGTATTTT
CDR3: CSARQFLTGLITDTQYF
V: TRBV20-1
J: TRBJ2-3
size: NA
D: TRBD1

DNA: TGTGCCAGCAGCTATACAAGCTCTGGGGCCAACGTCCTGACTTTC
CDR3: CASSYTSSGANVLTF
V: TRBV5-6
J: TRBJ2-6
size: few
D: NA

DNA: TGTGCCAGCAGTTTATCGGGAGTCAAGAATCAGCCCCAGCATTTT
CDR3: CASSLSGVKNQPQHF
V: TRBV28
J: TRBJ1-5
size: NA
D: NA

DNA: TGCGCCAGCAGCTTGGAGGGGGTGAACACTGAAGCTTTCTTT
CDR3: CASSLEGVNTEAFF
V: TRBV5-1
J: TRBJ1-1
size: few
D: NA

DNA: TGCGCCAGCAGCCACCACAGCGGGGGAACCTACGAGCAGTACTTC
CDR3: CASSHHSGGTYEQYF
V: TRBV4-3
J: TRBJ2-7
size: NA
D: TRBD2

DNA: TGCAGCGTTGAAGGGTCGGCCGGTTACGAGCAGTACTTC
CDR3: CSVEGSAGYEQYF
V: TRBV29-1
J: TRBJ2-7
size: once
D: NA

DNA: TGTGCCAGCTCCATGGGGACAGGAAGCAACGAGCAGTACTTC
CDR3: CASSMGTGSNEQYF
V: TRBV18
J: TRBJ2-7
size: NA
D: TRBD1

DNA: TGTGCCAGCAGCTTAGAATTCCTCACGGCGACCCAGTACTTC
CDR3: CASSLEFLTATQYF
V: TRBV7-2
J: TRBJ2-5
size: NA
D: NA

DNA: TGCGGTGCCATCTCCCCTTTAGGCTCCTACGAGCAGTACTTC
CDR3: CGAISPLGSYEQYF
V: TRBV20-1
J: TRBJ2-7
size: NA
D: NA

DNA: TGTGCCACCATGGCGGGAGGGGCCTACAATGAGCAGTTCTTC
CDR3: CATMAGGAYNEQFF
V: TRBV24-1
J: TRBJ2-1
size: NA
D: TRBD2

DNA: TGCGCCAGCAGGACACGGGCGGGAGGACTCGGCGAGCAGTACTTC
CDR3: CASRTRAGGLGEQYF
V: TRBV5-1
J: TRBJ2-7
size: few
D: TRBD2

DNA: TGTGCCATCCTCCAACCCGGGACTAGCGGGAGGAATGAGCAGTTCTTC
CDR3: CAILQPGTSGRNEQFF
V: TRBV2
J: TRBJ2-1
size: NA
D: TRBD2

DNA: TGCAGTGCTAGCTACGGCAGGGGCTCCTACGAGCAGTACTTC
CDR3: CSASYGRGSYEQYF
V: TRBV20-1
J: TRBJ2-7
size: few
D: NA

DNA: TGCAGTGCTAGTAGCGGCGAGCAGTACTTC
CDR3: CSASSGEQYF
V: TRBV20-1
J: TRBJ2-7
size: NA
D: NA

DNA: TGTGCCACCAGTGATCGCGGGAGTGGGGACTACAATGAGCAGTTCTTC
CDR3: CATSDRGSGDYNEQFF
V: TRBV24-1
J: TRBJ2-1
size: NA
D: TRBD2

DNA: TGTGCCAGCAGCGCCGGACTAGCGGGAACTGGTGAGCAGTTCTTC
CDR3: CASSAGLAGTGEQFF
V: TRBV6-4
J: TRBJ2-1
size: few
D: TRBD2

DNA: TGTGCCAGCTTAATGTCGTCCGGGGGCGCGGGTGAGCAGTTCTTC
CDR3: CASLMSSGGAGEQFF
V: TRBV18
J: TRBJ2-1
size: NA
D: NA

DNA: TGTGCCAGCAGCTTAGAAGCGGGAGCCCCCTACGAGCAGTACTTC
CDR3: CASSLEAGAPYEQYF
V: TRBV7-2
J: TRBJ2-7
size: NA
D: TRBD2

DNA: TGCGCCAGCAGCCGGGACTTCTTCTCCTACGAGCAGTACTTC
CDR3: CASSRDFFSYEQYF
V: TRBV5-1
J: TRBJ2-7
size: NA
D: NA

DNA: TGCGCCAGCAGCTTGGAGGGCAGGGCGAGCGAGCAGTACTTC
CDR3: CASSLEGRASEQYF
V: TRBV5-1
J: TRBJ2-7
size: NA
D: NA

DNA: TGTGCCAGCAGCGTAGCTGGGAATAGCAATGAGCAGTTCTTC
CDR3: CASSVAGNSNEQFF
V: TRBV9
J: TRBJ2-1
size: NA
D: NA

DNA: TGTGCCAGCAGCGACCTTCTTCTTTATGAGCAGTTCTTC
CDR3: CASSDLLLYEQFF
V: TRBV6-1
J: TRBJ2-1
size: NA
D: NA

DNA: TGCAGCGTCCGGTGGACTAGCTTTGAGCAGTTCTTC
CDR3: CSVRWTSFEQFF
V: TRBV29-1
J: TRBJ2-1
size: NA
D: TRBD2